This T cell receptor (beta chain) was sequenced in a study of blood T cell repertoires in COVID-19. TCRdb's table, derived via immunoSEQ multiplex PCR, lists solely in-frame clones and lacks some. The data hold 250,000 to 300,000 clones, with roughly nine tenths observed a single time. The cohort comprised adults aged 18 to 89 years residing in under 30 US areas. CDR1 and CDR2 (germline): LGHNT, FRNRAP. The V gene lost 5 bases and the J gene lost 5 bases, with 21 bases spanning the gap. The CDR3 sequence is 16 residues long. The TCR was taken from a human donor in a cohort exposed to, infected with or recovered from COVID-19 (not recorded which). The donor label of this sample is uncertain. V and J are TRBV12-5 and TRBJ2-5; perhaps TRBD1 as D (6 bases). The sequenced material came from PBMCs or T cells enriched from blood (not recorded which). DNA of the CDR3: TGTGCTAGTGGTCAAAGGGTGGGGGCATTCCCGGAGACCCAGTACTTC. Amino acid sequence: CASGQRVGAFPETQYF.